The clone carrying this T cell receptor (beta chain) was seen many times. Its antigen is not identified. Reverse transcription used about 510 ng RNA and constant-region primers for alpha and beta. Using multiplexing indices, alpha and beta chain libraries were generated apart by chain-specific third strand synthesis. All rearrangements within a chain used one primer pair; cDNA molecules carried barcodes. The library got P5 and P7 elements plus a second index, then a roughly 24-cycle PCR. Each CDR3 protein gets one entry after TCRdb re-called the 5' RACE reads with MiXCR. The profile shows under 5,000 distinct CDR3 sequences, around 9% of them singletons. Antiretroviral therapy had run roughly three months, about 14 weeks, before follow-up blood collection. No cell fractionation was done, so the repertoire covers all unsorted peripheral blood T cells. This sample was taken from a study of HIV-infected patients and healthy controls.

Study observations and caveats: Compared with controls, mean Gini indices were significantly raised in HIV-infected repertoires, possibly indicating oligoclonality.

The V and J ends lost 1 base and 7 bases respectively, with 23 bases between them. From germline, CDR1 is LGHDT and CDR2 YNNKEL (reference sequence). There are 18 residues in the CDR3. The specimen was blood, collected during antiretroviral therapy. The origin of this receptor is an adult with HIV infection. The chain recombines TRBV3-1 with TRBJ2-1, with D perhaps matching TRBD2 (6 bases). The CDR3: CASSQAYRAGLGENEQFF. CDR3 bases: TGTGCCAGCAGCCAAGCTTATCGGGCGGGGCTGGGGGAAAATGAGCAGTTCTTC.